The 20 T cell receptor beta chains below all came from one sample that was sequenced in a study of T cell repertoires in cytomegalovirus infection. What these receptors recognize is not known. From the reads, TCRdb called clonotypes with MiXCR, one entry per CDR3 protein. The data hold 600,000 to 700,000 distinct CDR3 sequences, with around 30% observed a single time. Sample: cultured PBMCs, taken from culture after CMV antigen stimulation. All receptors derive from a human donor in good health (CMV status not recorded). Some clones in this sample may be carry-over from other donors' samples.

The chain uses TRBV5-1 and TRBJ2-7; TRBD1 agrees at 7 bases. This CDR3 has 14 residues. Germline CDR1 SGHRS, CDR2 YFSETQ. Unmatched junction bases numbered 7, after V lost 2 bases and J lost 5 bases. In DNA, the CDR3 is TGCGCCAGCAGCTTCCGACAGGGTGACCACGAGCAGTACTTC. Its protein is CASSFRQGDHEQYF.

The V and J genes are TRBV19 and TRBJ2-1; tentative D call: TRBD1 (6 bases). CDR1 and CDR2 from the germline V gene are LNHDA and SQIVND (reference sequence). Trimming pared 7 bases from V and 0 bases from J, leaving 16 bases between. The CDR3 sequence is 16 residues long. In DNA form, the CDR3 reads TGTGCCAGTACCGACCCAGGGGTTAGCTCCTACAATGAGCAGTTCTTC. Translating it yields CASTDPGVSSYNEQFF.

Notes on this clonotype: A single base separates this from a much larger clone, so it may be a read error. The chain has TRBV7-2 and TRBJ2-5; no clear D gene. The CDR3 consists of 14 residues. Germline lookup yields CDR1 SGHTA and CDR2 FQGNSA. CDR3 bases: TGTGCCAGCGGCTTCAACTTCCCCCAAGAGACCCAGTACTTC. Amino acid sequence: CASGFNFPQETQYF.

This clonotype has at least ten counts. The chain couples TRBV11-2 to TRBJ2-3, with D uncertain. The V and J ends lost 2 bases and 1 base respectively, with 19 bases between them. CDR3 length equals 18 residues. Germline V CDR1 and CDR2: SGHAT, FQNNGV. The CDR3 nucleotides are TGTGCCAGCAGCTTAAGTGCCCCCCACCATATCCGCACAGATACGCAGTATTTT. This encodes CASSLSAPHHIRTDTQYF.

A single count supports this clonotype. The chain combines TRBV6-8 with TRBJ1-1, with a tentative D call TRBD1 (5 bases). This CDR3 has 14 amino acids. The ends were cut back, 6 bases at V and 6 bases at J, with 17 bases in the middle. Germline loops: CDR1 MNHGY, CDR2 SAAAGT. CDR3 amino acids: CASSQPVGTAEAFF. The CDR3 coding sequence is TGTGCCAGCAGCCAACCTGTGGGGACGGCTGAAGCTTTCTTT.

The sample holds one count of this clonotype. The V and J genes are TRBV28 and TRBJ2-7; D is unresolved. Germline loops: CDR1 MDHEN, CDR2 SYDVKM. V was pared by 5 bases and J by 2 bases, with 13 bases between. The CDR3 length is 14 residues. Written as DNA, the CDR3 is TGTGCCAGCAGTCCCCACAACAAGGCCTACGAGCAGTACTTC. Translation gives CASSPHNKAYEQYF.

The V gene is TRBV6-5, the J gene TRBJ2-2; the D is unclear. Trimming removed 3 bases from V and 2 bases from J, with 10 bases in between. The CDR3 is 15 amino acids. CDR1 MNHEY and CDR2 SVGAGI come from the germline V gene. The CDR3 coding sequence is TGTGCCAGCAGTTATTCCCGACCAAACACCGGGGAGCTGTTTTTT. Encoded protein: CASSYSRPNTGELFF.

The CDR3 here is CASSYVGAGTGPQHF. The CDR3 DNA reads TGTGCCAGCAGTTACGTGGGGGCCGGAACGGGGCCCCAGCATTTT. This chain connects TRBV6-6 to TRBJ1-5; a weak D match, TRBD1 (6 bases). Germline assignment: CDR1 MNHNY and CDR2 SVGAGI (reference sequence). V was pared by 2 bases and J by 9 bases, with 17 bases between. The CDR3 is 15 amino acids.

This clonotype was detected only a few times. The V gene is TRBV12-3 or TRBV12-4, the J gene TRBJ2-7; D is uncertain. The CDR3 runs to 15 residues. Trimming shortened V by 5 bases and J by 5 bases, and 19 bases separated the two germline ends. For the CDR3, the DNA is TGTGCCAGCAGTCATCTAGTTCTCGGTGATGACGAGCAGTACTTC. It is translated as CASSHLVLGDDEQYF.

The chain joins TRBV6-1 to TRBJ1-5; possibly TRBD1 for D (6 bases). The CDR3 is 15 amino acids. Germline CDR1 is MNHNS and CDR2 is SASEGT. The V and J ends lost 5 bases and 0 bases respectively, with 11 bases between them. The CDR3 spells CASSPGVNSNQPQHF. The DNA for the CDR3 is TGTGCCAGCAGTCCAGGGGTGAATAGCAATCAGCCCCAGCATTTT.

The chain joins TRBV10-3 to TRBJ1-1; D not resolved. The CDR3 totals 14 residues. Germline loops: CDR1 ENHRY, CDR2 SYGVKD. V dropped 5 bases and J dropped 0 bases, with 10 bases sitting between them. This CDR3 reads CAISPLLVNTEAFF. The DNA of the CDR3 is TGTGCCATCAGTCCGCTACTCGTGAACACTGAAGCTTTCTTT.

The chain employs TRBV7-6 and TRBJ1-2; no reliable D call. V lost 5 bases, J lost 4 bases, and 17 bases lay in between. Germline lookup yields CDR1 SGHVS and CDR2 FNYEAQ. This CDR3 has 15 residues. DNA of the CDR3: TGTGCCAGCAGCACCCCCGGGTCGCACTCCTATGGCTACACCTTC. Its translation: CASSTPGSHSYGYTF.

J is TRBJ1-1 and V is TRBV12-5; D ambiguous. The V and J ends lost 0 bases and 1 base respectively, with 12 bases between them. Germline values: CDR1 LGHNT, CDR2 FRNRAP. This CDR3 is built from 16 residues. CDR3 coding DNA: TGTGCTAGTGGTTTGGTACTGGGCCAGACGAACACTGAAGCTTTCTTT. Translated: CASGLVLGQTNTEAFF.

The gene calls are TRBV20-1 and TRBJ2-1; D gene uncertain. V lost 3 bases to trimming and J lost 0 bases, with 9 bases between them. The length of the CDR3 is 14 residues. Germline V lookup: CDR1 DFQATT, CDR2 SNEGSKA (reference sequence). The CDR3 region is CSARYANSYNEQFF. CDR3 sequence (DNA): TGCAGTGCTAGGTATGCCAACTCCTACAATGAGCAGTTCTTC.

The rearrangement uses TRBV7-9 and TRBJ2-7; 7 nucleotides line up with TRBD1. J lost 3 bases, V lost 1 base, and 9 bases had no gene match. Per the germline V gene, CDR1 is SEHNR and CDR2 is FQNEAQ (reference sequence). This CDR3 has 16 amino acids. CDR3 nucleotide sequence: TGTGCCAGCAGCTTAGATAGTAACAGGGGAAACTACGAGCAGTACTTC. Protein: CASSLDSNRGNYEQYF.

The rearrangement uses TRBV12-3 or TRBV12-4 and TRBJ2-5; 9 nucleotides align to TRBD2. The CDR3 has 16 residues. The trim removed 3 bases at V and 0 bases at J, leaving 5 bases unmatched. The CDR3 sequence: CASSFAGGRYQETQYF. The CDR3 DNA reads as TGTGCCAGCAGTTTCGCGGGAGGGAGATACCAAGAGACCCAGTACTTC.

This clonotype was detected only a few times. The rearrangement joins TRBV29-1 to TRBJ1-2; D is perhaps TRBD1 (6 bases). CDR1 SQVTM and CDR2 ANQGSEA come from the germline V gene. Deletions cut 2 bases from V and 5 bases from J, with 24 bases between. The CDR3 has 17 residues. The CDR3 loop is CSVEMGGRQDGEYGYTF. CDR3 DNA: TGCAGCGTTGAAATGGGAGGTAGACAGGATGGAGAATATGGCTACACCTTC.

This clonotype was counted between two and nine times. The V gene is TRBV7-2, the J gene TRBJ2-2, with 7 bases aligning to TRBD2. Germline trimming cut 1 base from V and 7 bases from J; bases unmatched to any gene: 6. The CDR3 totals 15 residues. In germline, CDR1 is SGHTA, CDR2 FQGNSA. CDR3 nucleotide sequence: TGTGCCAGCAGCTTAGGACTAGCCGAGGGCGGGGAGCTGTTTTTT. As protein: CASSLGLAEGGELFF.

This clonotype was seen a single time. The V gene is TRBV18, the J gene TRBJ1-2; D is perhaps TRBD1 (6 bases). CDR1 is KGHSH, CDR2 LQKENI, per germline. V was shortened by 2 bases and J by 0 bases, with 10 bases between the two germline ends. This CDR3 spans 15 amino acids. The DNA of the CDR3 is TGTGCCAGCTCACCAGGACAGAACCCTAACTATGGCTACACCTTC. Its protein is CASSPGQNPNYGYTF.

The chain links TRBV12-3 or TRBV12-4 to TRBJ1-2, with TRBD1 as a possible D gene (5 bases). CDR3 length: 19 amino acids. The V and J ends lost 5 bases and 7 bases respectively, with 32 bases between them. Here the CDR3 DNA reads TGTGCCAGCAGTCAGCTCCGGAGGGGTCTCGTTCGCATGGAAAGTGGCTACACCTTC. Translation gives CASSQLRRGLVRMESGYTF.